These 30 T cell receptor beta chains were sequenced from one sample in a study of blood T cell repertoires in COVID-19. Produced via immunoSEQ multiplex PCR; TCRdb's table is partial and in-frame only. The sample contains about 260,000 clones, around 90% of which appear only once. Specimen: peripheral blood. Receptors originate from a woman aged 55-69 years with COVID-19, enrolled during active disease.

There are a few counts of this clone. This chain joins TRBV7-8 and TRBJ2-7; a possible D gene is TRBD1 (5 bases). Trimming took 5 bases from V and 0 from J, leaving 11 bases between them. This CDR3 comprises 14 residues. The germline gives CDR1 SGHVS, CDR2 FQNEAQ. The CDR3 protein is CASSTGRNSYEQYF. For the CDR3, the DNA is TGTGCCAGCAGCACAGGACGCAACTCCTACGAGCAGTACTTC.

This clone appeared once. The gene calls are TRBV6-2 or TRBV6-3 and TRBJ1-1; TRBD1 matches at 7 bases. The V segment lost 2 bases and the J segment 3 bases; nucleotides outside the gene matches: 3. CDR3 length equals 14 residues. Germline loops: CDR1 MNHEY, CDR2 SVGEGT. CDR3 coding DNA: TGTGCCAGCAGTTACCAGGGGGGAGACACTGAAGCTTTCTTT. Its translation: CASSYQGGDTEAFF.

The rearrangement links TRBV14 to TRBJ2-7; perhaps TRBD1 as D (5 bases). The V and J ends lost 4 bases and 2 bases respectively, with 9 bases between them. The CDR3 sequence is 13 residues long. The germline V gene has CDR1 SGHDN and CDR2 FVKESK. CDR3 bases: TGTGCCAGCAGCCGGGGCAGCCCCTACGAGCAGTACTTC. Protein: CASSRGSPYEQYF.

CDR3 nucleotide sequence: TGTGCCAGCAGCGTAGCCCCCCTCTCCGGACTAGCGGGAGGGTACAATGAGCAGTTCTTC. Protein: CASSVAPLSGLAGGYNEQFF. The V call is TRBV9, the J call TRBJ2-1; 15 bases match TRBD2. With V trimmed by 0 bases and J by 4 bases, 11 bases remained unmatched. Looked up from germline, CDR1 is SGDLS and CDR2 is YYNGEE. The length of the CDR3 is 20 residues.

The chain couples TRBV20-1 to TRBJ1-5; D gene unclear. V dropped 1 base and J dropped 11 bases, with 9 bases sitting between them. Germline values: CDR1 DFQATT, CDR2 SNEGSKA (reference sequence). The CDR3 loop spans 11 amino acids. CDR3 in DNA: TGCAGTGCTAGAGGGAGCCGGGCCCAGCATTTT. Translating it yields CSARGSRAQHF.

This clone was detected once. V usage is TRBV3-1 (or the pseudogene TRBV3-2) and J usage is TRBJ2-3; tentative D call: TRBD2 (6 bases). This CDR3 region has 17 residues. CDR1 is LGHDT, CDR2 YNNKEL, per germline (reference sequence). The V end was cut by 0 bases, the J end by 0 bases, with 13 bases between. This CDR3 reads CASSQDPLATSTDTQYF. In DNA form, the CDR3 reads TGTGCCAGCAGCCAAGATCCCCTAGCGACTAGCACAGATACGCAGTATTTT.

The chain is built from TRBV19 and TRBJ1-4; D is perhaps TRBD1 (5 bases). Germline V gives CDR1 LNHDA, CDR2 SQIVND (reference sequence). The CDR3 loop spans 17 amino acids. The V end was cut by 3 bases, the J end by 0 bases, with 14 bases between. CDR3 bases: TGTGCCAGTAGTATGGTAGGGGATTTAACAACTAATGAAAAACTGTTTTTT. Translated, it gives CASSMVGDLTTNEKLFF.

This chain's CDR3 is CASSLLLNSPLHF. CDR3 coding DNA: TGTGCCAGCAGTTTACTTCTGAATTCACCCCTCCACTTT. This chain joins TRBV12-3 or TRBV12-4 and TRBJ1-6, with D unclear. Trimming took off 2 bases at V and 7 bases at J, with 6 bases between the two ends. The length of the CDR3 is 13 residues.

The chain couples TRBV11-3 to TRBJ2-1, with TRBD1 matching over 7 bases. After removal of 3 bases from V and 0 bases from J, the junction contained 2 bases not matched to a gene. Germline lookup yields CDR1 SGHNT and CDR2 YENEEA. The CDR3 runs to 15 residues. The CDR3 sequence is CASSLGQSSYNEQFF. In nucleotides, the CDR3 is TGTGCCAGCAGCTTGGGACAGTCCTCCTACAATGAGCAGTTCTTC.

The chain combines TRBV18 with TRBJ1-1; TRBD1 matches at 11 bases. V shed 2 bases and J 4 bases; nucleotides not matched to a gene: 12. Germline CDR1 reads KGHSH; CDR2 reads LQKENI. This CDR3 has 18 residues. In nucleotides, the CDR3 is TGTGCCAGCTCACCAGTTAAGCTAGGGACAGGGGGATCCACTGAAGCTTTCTTT. It translates to CASSPVKLGTGGSTEAFF.

This chain uses TRBV28 with TRBJ1-6; a possible D gene is TRBD1 (5 bases). CDR3 length: 14 amino acids. The germline V gene encodes CDR1 MDHEN and CDR2 SYDVKM. The V gene lost 4 bases and the J gene lost 6 bases, with 10 bases spanning the gap. The CDR3 spells CASSSAGGNSPLHF. CDR3 DNA: TGTGCCAGCAGTTCGGCCGGGGGTAATTCACCCCTCCACTTT.

The CDR3 coding sequence is TGTGCCAGTAGTCCCCGGACAGGGGGCTTCGGAAACACCATATATTTT. Translated: CASSPRTGGFGNTIYF. The gene calls are TRBV19 and TRBJ1-3; 11 nucleotides agree with TRBD1. Germline CDR1 and CDR2: LNHDA and SQIVND (reference sequence). CDR3 length: 16 residues. Trimming cost V 5 bases and J 4 bases; bases outside gene matches: 7.

This clone was counted once. J is TRBJ2-3 and V is TRBV7-8; weak D call: TRBD2 (5 bases). The CDR3 spans 13 residues. Per the germline V gene, CDR1 is SGHVS and CDR2 is FQNEAQ. Trimming cost V 3 bases and J 6 bases, with 10 bases left between them. The CDR3, as DNA: TGTGCCAGCAGCTTTCGGGATTGGGATACGCAGTATTTT. Protein sequence: CASSFRDWDTQYF.

The V call is TRBV14, the J call TRBJ1-1; TRBD1 might be the D (5 bases). CDR3 length equals 17 residues. CDR1 SGHDN and CDR2 FVKESK come from the germline V gene. Trimming took off 4 bases at V and 0 bases at J, with 18 bases between the two ends. DNA for the CDR3: TGTGCCAGCAGCCTTCTCTGGGGGGACGCACTGAACACTGAAGCTTTCTTT. Translated: CASSLLWGDALNTEAFF. The full variable domain, completed using reference TRBV14 and TRBJ1-1, is EAGVTQFPSHSVIEKGQTVTLRCDPISGHDNLYWYRRVMGKEIKFLLHFVKESKQDESGMPNNRFLAERTGGTYSTLKVQPAELEDSGVYFCASSLLWGDALNTEAFFGQGTRLTVV.

The chain employs TRBV30 and TRBJ1-5; TRBD1 might be the D (6 bases). In germline, CDR1 is GTSNPN, CDR2 SVGIG (reference sequence). The V gene lost 4 bases and the J gene lost 2 bases, with 9 bases spanning the gap. CDR3 length: 13 residues. CDR3 region: CAWNAGGNQPQHF. As DNA, the CDR3 is TGTGCCTGGAACGCAGGGGGCAATCAGCCCCAGCATTTT.

This clone was detected only once. V usage is TRBV5-1 and J usage is TRBJ2-3, with 8 positions matching TRBD2. There are 13 residues in the CDR3. Losses at the gene ends were 6 bases for V and 7 bases for J; bases not matched to a gene: 7. Germline V gives CDR1 SGHRS, CDR2 YFSETQ. CDR3 protein: CASTERGRYTQYF. In DNA, the CDR3 is TGCGCCAGCACGGAGCGGGGGAGATATACGCAGTATTTT.

This sequence joins TRBV19 and TRBJ1-2; D is uncertain. Trimming took off 0 bases at V and 3 bases at J, with 8 bases between the two ends. CDR3 length: 14 residues. CDR1 and CDR2 from the germline V gene are LNHDA and SQIVND (reference sequence). The chain's CDR3 is CASSIDLTDYGYTF. CDR3 DNA: TGTGCCAGTAGTATAGACCTGACTGACTATGGCTACACCTTC.

The chain combines TRBV9 with TRBJ1-3; D gene uncertain. The V end lost 0 bases, the J end lost 4 bases, and 14 bases lay between the germline ends. This CDR3 is built from 16 residues. CDR1 is SGDLS, CDR2 YYNGEE, per germline. CDR3 sequence reads: CASSVAGGPEGNTIYF. The CDR3 nucleotides are TGTGCCAGCAGCGTAGCAGGAGGCCCGGAAGGAAACACCATATATTTT.

The chain uses TRBV5-1 and TRBJ1-3; D uncertain. Germline V gene data show CDR1 as SGHRS and CDR2 as YFSETQ. The CDR3 consists of 14 residues. V lost 4 bases to trimming and J lost 3 bases, with 11 bases between them. The CDR3 is CASSPSSGGNTIYF. In DNA, the CDR3 is TGCGCCAGCAGCCCGTCATCGGGTGGAAACACCATATATTTT. The full variable domain, rest sourced from reference TRBV5-1 and TRBJ1-3, is KAGVTQTPRYLIKTRGQQVTLSCSPISGHRSVSWYQQTPGQGLQFLFEYFSETQRNKGNFPGRFSGRQFSNSRSEMNVSTLELGDSALYLCASSPSSGGNTIYFGEGSWLTVV.

Only a few counts were recorded for this clone. The V call is TRBV5-1, the J call TRBJ2-3, with D tentatively TRBD2 (6 bases). Trimming left V 7 bases short and J 4 bases short, with 16 bases between. Germline loops: CDR1 SGHRS, CDR2 YFSETQ. CDR3 length: 14 residues. This chain's CDR3 is CASHTWGVADTQYF. The CDR3 DNA follows: TGCGCCAGCCACACATGGGGGGTCGCAGATACGCAGTATTTT.

The chain couples TRBV6-2 or TRBV6-3 to TRBJ1-2; D possibly corresponds to TRBD1 (6 bases). V was trimmed by 0 bases and J by 8 bases, leaving 16 bases between them. CDR1 MNHEY and CDR2 SVGEGT come from the germline V gene. This CDR3 is 15 amino acids long. The CDR3 coding sequence is TGTGCCAGCAGTTACTCGACGGGGGGCGTAGGAGGCTACACCTTC. This encodes CASSYSTGGVGGYTF.

The V call is TRBV24-1, the J call TRBJ2-5, with 8 bases that match TRBD1. The ends lost 4 bases at V and 5 bases at J; junction bases unmatched: 8. Germline loops: CDR1 KGHDR, CDR2 SFDVKD. CDR3 length equals 15 residues. CDR3 sequence: CATSEGTGWTETQYF. The CDR3 coding sequence is TGTGCCACCAGTGAGGGGACAGGTTGGACGGAGACCCAGTACTTC.

V and J are TRBV7-3 and TRBJ2-6; D ambiguous. The V and J ends lost 1 base and 0 bases respectively, with 13 bases between them. Germline CDR1 SGHTA, CDR2 FQGTGA. The CDR3 is made up of 18 amino acids. CDR3 nucleotide sequence: TGTGCCAGCAGCTTAATTGGTACTCTAAACTCTGGGGCCAACGTCCTGACTTTC. Amino acid sequence: CASSLIGTLNSGANVLTF.

J is TRBJ2-1 and V is TRBV7-2, with 9 bases identical to TRBD2. The CDR3 has 15 residues. J gave up 10 bases and V 1 base, and 8 bases lay outside the gene matches. Germline V gene sequence: CDR1 SGHTA, CDR2 FQGNSA. The CDR3 sequence: CASSLVPIAGEEQFF. The CDR3 coding sequence is TGTGCCAGCAGCTTAGTACCGATAGCGGGAGAGGAGCAGTTCTTC.

This clone was seen once. V gene TRBV14 combines with J gene TRBJ1-1; D remains unclear. This CDR3 spans 13 amino acids. The germline CDR1 and CDR2 sequences are SGHDN and FVKESK. V shed 1 base and J shed 4 bases, with 7 bases lying between them. The CDR3 nucleotides are TGTGCCAGCAGCCAAGTGGCAGGCACTGAAGCTTTCTTT. It codes for CASSQVAGTEAFF.

The V call is TRBV18, the J call TRBJ1-1; tentatively, D is TRBD1 (5 bases). The V end lost 5 bases, the J end lost 3 bases, and 10 bases lay between the germline ends. The germline gives CDR1 KGHSH, CDR2 LQKENI. This CDR3 is built from 13 residues. The CDR3 DNA sequence: TGTGCCAGCTCATCCACAGGAGACACTGAAGCTTTCTTT. Translation: CASSSTGDTEAFF.

This sequence joins TRBV5-1 and TRBJ1-1; 10 bases are shared with TRBD1. The CDR3 sequence is 14 residues long. Trimming at V came to 4 bases and at J to 6 bases, leaving 6 bases not matched to a gene. The germline gives CDR1 SGHRS, CDR2 YFSETQ. As DNA, the CDR3 is TGCGCCAGCAGCCCGGGGACAGGGGTGGCTGAAGCTTTCTTT. Translation: CASSPGTGVAEAFF.

Regarding this clone: The sample holds other DNA sequences that translate to the same CDR3. This rearrangement joins TRBV9 to TRBJ2-1; TRBD2 agrees at 14 bases. V lost 5 bases and J lost 4; bases outside the gene matches: 5. The CDR3 runs 16 residues. Germline V gene data show CDR1 as SGDLS and CDR2 as YYNGEE. This CDR3 reads CASSAGLAGGYNEQFF. CDR3 DNA: TGTGCCAGCAGTGCAGGACTAGCGGGAGGTTACAATGAGCAGTTCTTC.

V is TRBV3-1 (or the pseudogene TRBV3-2) and J is TRBJ2-1, with 11 nucleotides matching TRBD2. CDR1 LGHDT and CDR2 YNNKEL come from the germline V gene (reference sequence). Germline trimming cut 0 bases from V and 7 bases from J; bases unmatched to any gene: 5. The CDR3 contains 16 residues. CDR3 DNA: TGTGCCAGCAGCCAAGATACGGCTAGCGGGAGGAATGAGCAGTTCTTC. Its translation: CASSQDTASGRNEQFF.

This chain uses TRBV5-1 with TRBJ2-2, with D tentatively TRBD2 (5 bases). The CDR3 is 15 residues long. V lost 2 bases, J lost 1 base, and 9 bases lay in between. Germline loops: CDR1 SGHRS, CDR2 YFSETQ. CDR3 sequence reads: CASSFGEKNTGELFF. As DNA, the CDR3 is TGCGCCAGCAGCTTTGGGGAGAAGAACACCGGGGAGCTGTTTTTT.